This T cell receptor (beta chain) is from a study of cytomegalovirus exposure and HLA in healthy donors. About the research overall: An early release of data contained about 85 million unique TCRs, which came from HLA-typed donors. Study-level findings and limits: According to the study, roughly 180 TCR beta chains were cytomegalovirus-associated.

Each of the donors was a healthy bone marrow donor. Points on this clone: Its antigen is not known.

PCR was performed using 60 Vbeta and 13 Jbeta primers. This table comes from immunoSEQ multiplex PCR, and its TCRdb copy is limited to in-frame clones, with some not included. The data contain about 270,000 clones, roughly two thirds of them singletons. The germline V gene has CDR1 SGDLS and CDR2 YYNGEE. The CDR3 contains 16 residues. Trimming removed 3 bases from V and 2 bases from J, with 17 bases in between. The source is a female donor in good health and CMV-seronegative. Material: PBMCs. V is TRBV9 and J is TRBJ1-2; D might be TRBD1 (6 bases). CDR3 sequence reads: CASSELWDTLNYGYTF. The CDR3 DNA reads as TGTGCCAGCAGCGAGCTGTGGGACACACTAAACTATGGCTACACCTTC.